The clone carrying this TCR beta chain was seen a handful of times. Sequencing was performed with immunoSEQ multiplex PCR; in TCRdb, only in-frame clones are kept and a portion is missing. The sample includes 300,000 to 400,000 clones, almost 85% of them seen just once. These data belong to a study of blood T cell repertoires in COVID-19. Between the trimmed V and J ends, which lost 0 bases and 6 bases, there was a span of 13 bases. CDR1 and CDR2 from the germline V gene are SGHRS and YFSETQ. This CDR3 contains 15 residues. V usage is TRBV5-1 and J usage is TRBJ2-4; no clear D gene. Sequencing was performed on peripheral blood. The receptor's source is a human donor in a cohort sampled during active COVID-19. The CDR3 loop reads CASSLGSGLGNIQYF. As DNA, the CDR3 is TGCGCCAGCAGCTTGGGGTCAGGCCTCGGAAACATTCAGTACTTC.